This TCR beta chain was recovered during a study of blood T cell repertoires in COVID-19 (dated by TCRdb to about 2020). For context, the study as a whole: Collaborator samples came from the United States, Italy and Spain and covered acute and convalescent phases of COVID-19. The material from the prospective study consisted of cDNA or gDNA derived from T cells, B-cell-depleted T cells, or PBMCs. The dataset comprised deeply sampled blood TCRbeta repertoires from subjects exposed to, actively infected with, or recovered from COVID-19. A freely available public database, intended as a resource for researchers studying the immune response to SARS-CoV-2, is where the repertoires were released. Samples came from the ongoing ImmuneRACE study (first 160 participants) plus 1,254 subjects from 6 global collaborators. Sample metadata almost always included a de-identified subject ID, COVID-19 status, age in years and sex. Where available, HLA class I and class II types were taken from metadata supplied by the sample provider and were not determined by assay-based typing. General study outcomes and caveats: How much clinical and demographic metadata was included differed by source and by participant, and the metadata was provided uncurated.

Collaborating institutions collected whole blood in K2EDTA tubes following their own protocols. For TCRbeta analysis, collaborators shipped samples in one of three forms: frozen whole blood, isolated PBMCs, or DNA extracted from either of those sample types. The immunoSEQ Assay, a bias-controlled multiplex PCR, was used to amplify TCRbeta CDR3 regions from genomic DNA. The study's processing was this. The number of nucleated cells in each sample was estimated by amplification of reference gene primers within the assay. To quantify the absolute abundance of each unique TCRbeta CDR3 rearrangement, sequence reads were collapsed and filtered. For each sample, productive Simpson clonality was calculated as the square root of Simpson's diversity index across productive rearrangements. Not all clones reach the TCRdb copy of this immuneACCESS table, which keeps in-frame sequences only. Checked studies attribute under half of the gap to unresolved V genes and leave the rest unexplained. The D gene and trimming were derived from the DNA, and the V and J assignments and clone size from that table. Counted in this sample were around 120,000 clones; 85% to 90% of them appeared once. 25% to 35% of the sample belongs to the ten largest clones.

V lost 3 bases and J lost 4 bases; the stretch between them is 8 bases long. CDR1 and CDR2 are drawn from the germline V gene (reference sequence): SGHKS, YYEKEE. The CDR3, cysteine through phenylalanine, is 12 amino acids long. CDR3 DNA is the only sequence kept; it has 36 bases, read in frame from the first base. In its sample, this clone was seen a few times. Its target antigen remains unknown. No per-base quality is available; no much larger clone lies one base away. The sequencing input was peripheral blood. The receptor chain draws on TRBV5-5 and TRBJ2-7; tentative D gene TRBD2, with 6 bases matching. The clonotype was recovered from a woman between 65 and 79 years old with acute or convalescent COVID-19. The CDR3 has the sequence CASSWGGYEQYF. The DNA reads as follows: TGTGCCAGCAGCTGGGGAGGTTACGAGCAGTACTTC.